This T cell receptor beta chain derives from a study of technical replicates of blood from a handful of donors. This CDR3 comprises 15 residues. Germline CDR1 is SGHAT and CDR2 is FQDESV (reference sequence). V lost 5 bases to trimming and J lost 5 bases; unmatched junction nucleotides: 12. The table came from immunoSEQ multiplex PCR; TCRdb's copy has only in-frame clones and leaves some out. The table includes 75,000 to 90,000 clones, roughly nine tenths detected once. Source material: T cells isolated from PBMCs. This rearrangement joins TRBV11-1 to TRBJ2-7; TRBD1 aligns across 7 bases. The source of this sequence is a human donor in good health. As DNA, the CDR3 is TGTGCCAGCAGCACCCGACAGGGTATGGTGGACGAGCAGTACTTC. Its translation: CASSTRQGMVDEQYF.